A selection of T cell receptor beta chains follows, all from one sample in a study of T cell changes during pregnancy in multiple sclerosis. TCRdb keeps only in-frame clones here, not all; method: immunoSEQ multiplex PCR. Among approximately 65,000 clones listed, approximately 90% were seen once. The sample in question was peripheral blood, obtained in the third trimester of pregnancy. The source of these receptors is a female donor in good health, enrolled as a control in a pregnancy study. Both conserved end residues are part of each CDR3. A D gene is named only where the DNA matches it firmly. For some rows the clone size is stated as once, few or many, or as a class when expanded; others skip it.

j_gene: TRBJ2-1; abundance: once; d_gene: TRBD2; v_gene: TRBV7-3; CDR3aa: CASSVGLAGVNEQFF; CDR3nt: TGTGCCAGCAGCGTCGGACTAGCGGGGGTCAATGAGCAGTTCTTC
j_gene: TRBJ2-7; abundance: once; d_gene: -; v_gene: TRBV28; CDR3aa: CASTHSKLPYEQYF; CDR3nt: TGTGCCAGCACCCACTCCAAGTTGCCCTACGAGCAGTACTTC
j_gene: TRBJ1-1; abundance: -; d_gene: TRBD1; v_gene: TRBV5-4; CDR3aa: CASSPSVGGSLGNTEAFF; CDR3nt: TGTGCCAGCAGCCCCAGTGTAGGGGGCTCACTAGGAAACACTGAAGCTTTCTTT
j_gene: TRBJ2-7; abundance: -; d_gene: -; v_gene: TRBV4-3; CDR3aa: CASSQSRGSSIEQYF; CDR3nt: TGCGCCAGCAGCCAATCCCGGGGATCTTCGATCGAGCAGTACTTC
j_gene: TRBJ1-2; abundance: -; d_gene: TRBD1; v_gene: TRBV27; CDR3aa: CASSGGQPYGYTF; CDR3nt: TGTGCCAGCTCTGGGGGACAGCCCTATGGCTACACCTTC
j_gene: TRBJ2-1; abundance: -; d_gene: TRBD2; v_gene: TRBV5-4; CDR3aa: CASSSSTSSSYNEQFF; CDR3nt: TGTGCCAGCAGCTCTTCGACTAGCAGCTCCTACAATGAGCAGTTCTTC
j_gene: TRBJ1-5; abundance: -; d_gene: -; v_gene: TRBV6-5; CDR3aa: CASSLQGGNSNQPQHF; CDR3nt: TGTGCCAGCAGTTTACAGGGAGGGAATAGCAATCAGCCCCAGCATTTT
j_gene: TRBJ2-7; abundance: -; d_gene: TRBD1; v_gene: TRBV9; CDR3aa: CASSEPPDGTASYEQYF; CDR3nt: TGTGCCAGCAGCGAGCCCCCCGACGGGACAGCCTCCTACGAGCAGTACTTC
j_gene: TRBJ1-1; abundance: -; d_gene: TRBD1; v_gene: TRBV27; CDR3aa: CASRGLGTGLNTEAFF; CDR3nt: TGTGCCAGCAGGGGGTTGGGGACAGGGTTGAACACTGAAGCTTTCTTT
j_gene: TRBJ1-1; abundance: few; d_gene: -; v_gene: TRBV10-3; CDR3aa: CAIRTGMNTEAFF; CDR3nt: TGTGCCATCAGGACGGGAATGAACACTGAAGCTTTCTTT
j_gene: TRBJ1-2; abundance: -; d_gene: TRBD1; v_gene: TRBV4-1; CDR3aa: CASSQSTGRNYGYTF; CDR3nt: TGCGCCAGCAGCCAGTCGACAGGGCGTAACTATGGCTACACCTTC
j_gene: TRBJ1-3; abundance: -; d_gene: -; v_gene: TRBV5-1; CDR3aa: CASSSGAVSGNTIYF; CDR3nt: TGCGCCAGCAGCTCAGGGGCTGTCTCTGGAAACACCATATATTTT
j_gene: TRBJ2-2; abundance: -; d_gene: TRBD2; v_gene: TRBV7-2; CDR3aa: CASSLEYTSGGNTGELFF; CDR3nt: TGTGCCAGCAGCTTAGAGTATACTAGCGGGGGGAACACCGGGGAGCTGTTTTTT
j_gene: TRBJ2-3; abundance: -; d_gene: -; v_gene: TRBV2; CDR3aa: CASSEPPRRYTDTQYF; CDR3nt: TGTGCCAGCAGTGAACCCCCTAGGAGATACACAGATACGCAGTATTTT
j_gene: TRBJ1-2; abundance: -; d_gene: -; v_gene: TRBV19; CDR3aa: CASSMGLSGGYTF; CDR3nt: TGTGCCAGTAGCATGGGACTCTCGGGGGGCTACACCTTC
j_gene: TRBJ1-2; abundance: -; d_gene: -; v_gene: TRBV29-1; CDR3aa: CSVDQGGYTF; CDR3nt: TGCAGCGTTGATCAGGGTGGCTACACCTTC
j_gene: TRBJ2-1; abundance: -; d_gene: -; v_gene: TRBV15; CDR3aa: CATSSSRGYYNEQFF; CDR3nt: TGTGCCACCAGCAGTTCCAGGGGTTACTACAATGAGCAGTTCTTC
j_gene: TRBJ1-2; abundance: -; d_gene: -; v_gene: TRBV30; CDR3aa: CAWSAFYGYTF; CDR3nt: TGTGCCTGGAGTGCATTCTATGGCTACACCTTC
j_gene: TRBJ1-2; abundance: -; d_gene: TRBD1; v_gene: TRBV7-2; CDR3aa: CASRSGGGGSNYGYTF; CDR3nt: TGTGCCAGCAGGTCAGGGGGCGGAGGGTCTAACTATGGCTACACCTTC
j_gene: TRBJ1-5; abundance: once; d_gene: -; v_gene: TRBV6-6; CDR3aa: CASTPGGNQPQHF; CDR3nt: TGTGCCAGCACCCCGGGGGGCAATCAGCCCCAGCATTTT
j_gene: TRBJ2-7; abundance: -; d_gene: TRBD1; v_gene: TRBV9; CDR3aa: CASSPQPGQSYEQYF; CDR3nt: TGTGCCAGCAGCCCACAACCGGGACAGTCCTACGAGCAGTACTTC
j_gene: TRBJ1-2; abundance: -; d_gene: TRBD1; v_gene: TRBV6-1; CDR3aa: CASSGTGDYEREGYTF; CDR3nt: TGTGCCAGCAGTGGGACAGGGGACTACGAGCGAGAAGGCTACACCTTC
j_gene: TRBJ1-4; abundance: -; d_gene: TRBD1; v_gene: TRBV5-4; CDR3aa: CASSPGQGAKGEKLFF; CDR3nt: TGTGCCAGCAGCCCGGGACAGGGGGCGAAGGGTGAAAAACTGTTTTTT
j_gene: TRBJ1-5; abundance: -; d_gene: TRBD1; v_gene: TRBV7-2; CDR3aa: CASSLWGTAQHF; CDR3nt: TGTGCCAGCAGCTTATGGGGGACAGCCCAGCATTTT
j_gene: TRBJ1-1; abundance: -; d_gene: -; v_gene: TRBV5-4; CDR3aa: CASSSTRNTEAFF; CDR3nt: TGTGCCAGCAGCTCCACAAGGAACACTGAAGCTTTCTTT
j_gene: TRBJ2-3; abundance: -; d_gene: TRBD2; v_gene: TRBV5-6; CDR3aa: CASSLELAGGQTDTQYF; CDR3nt: TGTGCCAGCAGCTTGGAACTAGCGGGGGGGCAGACAGATACGCAGTATTTT
j_gene: TRBJ1-1; abundance: -; d_gene: TRBD1; v_gene: TRBV4-3; CDR3aa: CASSQGRQGTNTEAFF; CDR3nt: TGCGCCAGCAGCCAGGGCCGACAGGGGACGAACACTGAAGCTTTCTTT
j_gene: TRBJ1-5; abundance: few; d_gene: -; v_gene: TRBV11-2; CDR3aa: CASSLSRGQPQHF; CDR3nt: TGTGCCAGCAGCTTAAGTAGGGGGCAGCCCCAGCATTTT
j_gene: TRBJ2-2; abundance: -; d_gene: TRBD1; v_gene: TRBV7-2; CDR3aa: CASSLSTTGAGELFF; CDR3nt: TGTGCCAGCAGTCTTAGCACCACAGGGGCCGGGGAGCTGTTTTTT
j_gene: TRBJ1-1; abundance: few; d_gene: -; v_gene: TRBV19; CDR3aa: CASSIRVSGGTEAFF; CDR3nt: TGTGCCAGTAGTATCCGGGTCTCTGGAGGGACTGAAGCTTTCTTT
j_gene: TRBJ2-1; abundance: -; d_gene: -; v_gene: TRBV2; CDR3aa: CASSREGGEQFF; CDR3nt: TGTGCCAGCAGTAGGGAGGGGGGAGAGCAGTTCTTC
j_gene: TRBJ1-4; abundance: -; d_gene: -; v_gene: TRBV13; CDR3aa: CASSRGGGSEKLFF; CDR3nt: TGTGCCAGCAGCCGAGGGGGGGGCAGTGAAAAACTGTTTTTT
j_gene: TRBJ2-1; abundance: -; d_gene: -; v_gene: TRBV9; CDR3aa: CASSLEGGPNNEQFF; CDR3nt: TGTGCCAGCAGCCTCGAGGGGGGGCCGAACAATGAGCAGTTCTTC
j_gene: TRBJ2-7; abundance: -; d_gene: -; v_gene: TRBV2; CDR3aa: CASSGARLGAYEQYF; CDR3nt: TGTGCCAGCAGTGGGGCCAGGTTGGGTGCCTACGAGCAGTACTTC
j_gene: TRBJ2-7; abundance: -; d_gene: -; v_gene: TRBV28; CDR3aa: CASRNRQGTTYEQYF; CDR3nt: TGTGCCAGCAGAAACAGACAGGGGACTACCTACGAGCAGTACTTC
j_gene: TRBJ2-5; abundance: -; d_gene: TRBD1; v_gene: TRBV11-2; CDR3aa: CASSPGQGAWETQYF; CDR3nt: TGTGCCAGCAGCCCAGGACAGGGGGCGTGGGAGACCCAGTACTTC
j_gene: TRBJ2-7; abundance: -; d_gene: -; v_gene: TRBV28; CDR3aa: CASSFQRAYEQYF; CDR3nt: TGTGCCAGCAGTTTCCAGCGGGCCTACGAGCAGTACTTC
j_gene: TRBJ1-1; abundance: -; d_gene: -; v_gene: TRBV6-1; CDR3aa: CASSGTVEAFF; CDR3nt: TGTGCCAGCAGTGGGACAGTTGAAGCTTTCTTT
j_gene: TRBJ1-6; abundance: few; d_gene: TRBD1; v_gene: TRBV7-2; CDR3aa: CASSSPGQGRAPLHF; CDR3nt: TGTGCCAGCAGCTCACCGGGACAGGGTAGGGCACCCCTCCACTTT
j_gene: TRBJ1-1; abundance: -; d_gene: TRBD1; v_gene: TRBV7-2; CDR3aa: CASRTGTTDSEAFF; CDR3nt: TGTGCCAGCAGGACAGGGACAACGGACTCTGAAGCTTTCTTT
j_gene: TRBJ2-1; abundance: -; d_gene: -; v_gene: TRBV4-3; CDR3aa: CASSQRDTTYNEQFF; CDR3nt: TGCGCCAGCAGCCAAAGGGACACAACATACAATGAGCAGTTCTTC
j_gene: TRBJ1-5; abundance: few; d_gene: -; v_gene: TRBV6-5; CDR3aa: CASSYSKGAPQHF; CDR3nt: TGTGCCAGCAGTTACTCGAAAGGGGCCCCCCAGCATTTT
j_gene: TRBJ1-1; abundance: -; d_gene: -; v_gene: TRBV21-1; CDR3aa: CASSQGTGGPNTEAFF; CDR3nt: TGTGCCAGCAGCCAGGGGACAGGGGGCCCGAACACTGAAGCTTTCTTT
j_gene: TRBJ2-2; abundance: -; d_gene: -; v_gene: TRBV30; CDR3aa: CAWIWASLTGELFF; CDR3nt: TGTGCCTGGATATGGGCCTCTCTCACCGGGGAGCTGTTTTTT
j_gene: TRBJ2-1; abundance: -; d_gene: TRBD1; v_gene: TRBV9; CDR3aa: CASSEIDRGHFNEQFF; CDR3nt: TGTGCCAGCAGTGAAATTGACAGGGGGCACTTCAATGAGCAGTTCTTC
j_gene: TRBJ1-1; abundance: -; d_gene: -; v_gene: TRBV10-3; CDR3aa: CAISETNTEAFF; CDR3nt: TGTGCCATCAGTGAGACTAACACTGAAGCTTTCTTT
j_gene: TRBJ1-1; abundance: -; d_gene: -; v_gene: TRBV4-2; CDR3aa: CASSNALGAEAFF; CDR3nt: TGTGCCAGCAGTAACGCCCTAGGGGCTGAAGCTTTCTTT
j_gene: TRBJ2-7; abundance: -; d_gene: TRBD2; v_gene: TRBV4-3; CDR3aa: CASSQEGGSGAEQYF; CDR3nt: TGCGCCAGCAGCCAAGAAGGGGGTAGCGGGGCCGAGCAGTACTTC